The 6 T cell receptor beta chains listed next were all sequenced from one sample in a study of vaccination and CD4 T cells after COVID-19. These receptors have no known antigen. Sequencing of the DNA from cultured CD4+ T cells was carried out with the Oncomine TCR Beta short-read assay. Each CDR3 protein gets one entry after TCRdb re-called the PCR reads with MiXCR. The sample shows 18,000 or so distinct CDR3 sequences, approximately 42% of them seen only once. Sample treatment: approximately nine-day PBMC culture with coronavirus spike peptide pools or control peptides (ViraFEST assay). Sequencing was performed on CD4+ T cells from blood, cultured in vitro, taken before SARS-CoV-2 vaccination. Source of these receptors: a human donor who received a COVID-19 vaccine.

The chain links TRBV12-3 or TRBV12-4 to TRBJ1-1, with TRBD1 identical over 8 bases. J lost 4 bases, V lost 5 bases, and 6 bases had no gene match. The CDR3 loop spans 14 amino acids. The CDR3 is CASSIRTGLTEAFF. DNA for the CDR3: TGTGCCAGCAGTATCCGGACAGGGCTCACTGAAGCTTTCTTT.

This clonotype has only a few counts. The chain couples TRBV30 to TRBJ2-3, with a possible D match to TRBD1 (5 bases). The V gene lost 2 bases and the J gene lost 3 bases, with 12 bases spanning the gap. The germline gives CDR1 GTSNPN, CDR2 SVGIG (reference sequence). This CDR3 region has 14 residues. The CDR3 sequence is CAWSSKGWTDTQYF. As DNA, the CDR3 is TGTGCCTGGAGTAGTAAGGGGTGGACAGATACGCAGTATTTT.

The genes are TRBV7-2 and TRBJ2-7, with a tentative D call TRBD2 (8 bases). This CDR3 is 18 amino acids long. Trimming shortened V by 1 base and J by 1 base, and 20 bases separated the two germline ends. CDR1 SGHTA and CDR2 FQGNSA come from the germline V gene. CDR3 DNA sequence: TGTGCCAGCAGCTTAGTCATAGGGGGCGGCGGGGGGTCCTACGAGCAGTACTTC. Its translation is CASSLVIGGGGGSYEQYF.

The chain employs TRBV5-1 and TRBJ2-2; the match to TRBD1 covers 10 bases. The ends lost 4 bases at V and 6 bases at J; junction bases unmatched: 3. The CDR3 is made up of 14 amino acids. Germline V gives CDR1 SGHRS, CDR2 YFSETQ. CDR3 DNA: TGCGCCAGCAGCGTCGACAGGGGGCCCGGGGAGCTGTTTTTT. The encoded protein is CASSVDRGPGELFF.

The CDR3 loop is CALAGGIIMNTEAFF. The CDR3 nucleotides read TGTGCCCTCGCGGGGGGCATAATTATGAACACTGAAGCTTTCTTT. The V call is TRBV12-3 or TRBV12-4, the J call TRBJ1-1, with D maybe TRBD1 (6 bases). This CDR3 is 15 amino acids long. V lost 11 bases and J lost 0, with 19 bases in between.

The genes are TRBV12-3 or TRBV12-4 and TRBJ1-6, with 8 bases that match TRBD1. This CDR3 has 14 residues. The junction had 4 bases not matched to a gene; V was cut back by 5 bases and J by 7 bases. As DNA, the CDR3 is TGTGCCAGCAGTCGACAGGGGCAAAATTCACCCCTCCACTTT. Its translation is CASSRQGQNSPLHF.